Shown below are 26 T cell receptor beta chains from a single sample sequenced in a study of blood T cell repertoires in COVID-19. Method: immunoSEQ multiplex PCR; TCRdb's copy keeps in-frame clones and lacks some. The sample holds a few hundred thousand clones, around 84% seen once. Source material: PBMCs or T cells enriched from blood (not recorded which). The receptors were gathered from a woman in her forties or fifties who had been exposed to COVID-19.

At least ten counts were recorded for this clone. The chain employs TRBV6-5 and TRBJ1-1; TRBD1 aligns across 7 bases. The trim removed 4 bases at V and 6 bases at J, leaving 14 bases unmatched. CDR3 length equals 16 residues. In germline, CDR1 is MNHEY, CDR2 SVGAGI. CDR3 nucleotide sequence: TGTGCCAGCAGTTCAGTAGGTTACAGGGGTGCCGCTGAAGCTTTCTTT. Translating it yields CASSSVGYRGAAEAFF.

This rearrangement joins TRBV2 to TRBJ1-5; 10 bases map to TRBD1. With 4 bases clipped from V and 3 bases from J, the junction kept 6 bases outside the gene matches. The CDR3 covers 16 residues. The germline CDR1 and CDR2 sequences are SNHLY and FYNNEI. CDR3 protein: CASSAPGQGLNQPQHF. For the CDR3, the DNA is TGTGCCAGCAGTGCTCCGGGACAGGGGCTCAATCAGCCCCAGCATTTT.

The rearrangement uses TRBV4-3 and TRBJ2-1; TRBD2 agrees at 8 bases. The CDR3 sequence is 18 residues long. Per the germline V gene, CDR1 is LGHNA and CDR2 is YSLEER. The ends lost 0 bases at V and 5 bases at J; junction bases unmatched: 12. This chain's CDR3 is CASSQDSGRAGVDNEQFF. The DNA for the CDR3 is TGCGCCAGCAGCCAAGACAGCGGGCGAGCGGGAGTAGACAATGAGCAGTTCTTC.

Turning to this clone: The junction departs from the called germline gene at one end, perhaps through a read error. The J gene is TRBJ2-7, the V gene TRBV14; the D gene is possibly TRBD1 (7 bases). The CDR3 consists of 13 residues. CDR1 SGHDN and CDR2 FVKESK come from the germline V gene. CDR3 DNA: TGTGCCAGCAGCCAAGGGGGGGACAGTCGGAAGAGCTTC. Amino acids: CASSQGGDSRKSF.

V usage is TRBV15 and J usage is TRBJ2-1; no reliable D call. Trimming cost V 0 bases and J 8 bases, with 11 bases left between them. Germline V lookup: CDR1 LNHNV, CDR2 YYDKDF (reference sequence). This CDR3 has 14 amino acids. CDR3 nucleotide sequence: TGTGCCACCAGCAGAGATCCAGTAAACGATGAGCAGTTCTTC. It encodes CATSRDPVNDEQFF.

V and J are TRBV5-6 and TRBJ1-2; D gene ambiguous. The CDR3 totals 12 residues. In germline, CDR1 is SGHDT, CDR2 YYEEEE. Trimming removed 4 bases from V and 7 bases from J, with 11 bases in between. CDR3 sequence: CASSDGLFGYTF. CDR3 DNA: TGTGCCAGCAGCGACGGACTGTTTGGCTACACCTTC. The full variable domain, in which reference TRBV5-6 and TRBJ1-2 provide the parts outside the CDR3, is DAGVTQSPTHLIKTRGQQVTLRCSPKSGHDTVSWYQQALGQGPQFIFQYYEEEERQRGNFPDRFSGHQFPNYSSELNVNALLLGDSALYLCASSDGLFGYTFGSGTRLTVV.

The V and J genes are TRBV4-3 and TRBJ2-1; tentatively, D is TRBD2 (6 bases). CDR1 and CDR2 from the germline V gene are LGHNA and YSLEER. The CDR3 runs to 16 residues. V was clipped by 0 bases and J by 3 bases, with 12 bases between them. CDR3 region: CASSQDGGTYYNEQFF. CDR3 coding DNA: TGCGCCAGCAGCCAAGATGGCGGGACTTACTACAATGAGCAGTTCTTC.

V usage is TRBV7-6 and J usage is TRBJ2-5; D is ambiguous. Germline loops: CDR1 SGHVS, CDR2 FNYEAQ. The CDR3 length is 16 residues. The V end lost 1 base, the J end lost 5 bases, and 17 bases lay between the germline ends. The DNA for the CDR3 is TGTGCCAGCAGCTTAGGAACATGGGCGAGACGTGAGACCCAGTACTTC. It encodes CASSLGTWARRETQYF.

This clone was picked up a small number of times. The chain carries TRBV7-8 and TRBJ2-6; 7 bases align to TRBD1. The J segment lost 0 bases and the V segment lost 2 bases, leaving 10 bases of the junction unmatched. The germline gives CDR1 SGHVS, CDR2 FQNEAQ. There are 19 residues in the CDR3. CDR3 bases: TGTGCCAGCAGCTTACGACAACAGGGGCCTCTCTCTGGGGCCAACGTCCTGACTTTC. It codes for CASSLRQQGPLSGANVLTF.

The J gene is TRBJ2-7, the V gene TRBV6-2 or TRBV6-3; tentatively, D is TRBD2 (6 bases). Germline V gives CDR1 MNHEY, CDR2 SVGEGT. The CDR3 has 15 amino acids. Trimming removed 6 bases from V and 6 bases from J, with 21 bases in between. The CDR3 here is CASSQPGLPNLEQYF. In nucleotides, the CDR3 is TGTGCCAGCAGCCAACCGGGACTCCCAAATCTCGAGCAGTACTTC.

The chain carries TRBV12-5 and TRBJ1-1; D call uncertain. Germline V lookup: CDR1 LGHNT, CDR2 FRNRAP. The CDR3 extends over 13 amino acids. With 6 bases removed from V and 1 base from J, the gap between germline ends came to 9 bases. CDR3 protein: CASGATTNTEAFF. The CDR3 bases are TGTGCTAGTGGCGCAACTACGAACACTGAAGCTTTCTTT.

The chain has TRBV3-1 (or the pseudogene TRBV3-2) and TRBJ1-2; D might be TRBD1 (5 bases). This CDR3 region has 13 residues. Germline assignment: CDR1 LGHDT and CDR2 YNNKEL (reference sequence). V was trimmed by 1 base and J by 6 bases, leaving 9 bases between them. The chain's CDR3 is CASSQGGAHGYTF. For the CDR3, the DNA is TGTGCCAGCAGCCAAGGGGGCGCGCATGGCTACACCTTC.

V is TRBV23-1 and J is TRBJ1-1; a weak D match, TRBD1 (5 bases). TRBV23-1 is identified as an open reading frame with a role that is uncertain. V lost 4 bases to trimming and J lost 1 base, with 13 bases between them. The CDR3 has 15 amino acids. CDR3 region: CASSPGRGKNTEAFF. The CDR3 bases are TGCGCCAGCAGTCCGGGGAGGGGAAAGAACACTGAAGCTTTCTTT.

CDR3 loop: CASSINRQGGRQPQHF. The DNA of the CDR3 is TGTGCCAGTAGCATTAATCGACAGGGCGGGCGTCAGCCCCAGCATTTT. This chain uses TRBV19 with TRBJ1-5; 7 bases map to TRBD1. The CDR3 covers 16 residues. Germline assignment: CDR1 LNHDA and CDR2 SQIVND (reference sequence). V gave up 6 bases and J gave up 6 bases; unmatched junction bases: 14.

With respect to this clone: This specimen includes other DNA sequences encoding the same CDR3. The chain combines TRBV25-1 with TRBJ1-2, with a possible D match to TRBD1 (5 bases). In germline, CDR1 is MGHDK, CDR2 SYGVNS. Between the trimmed V and J ends, which lost 1 base and 8 bases, there was a span of 8 bases. This CDR3 comprises 12 residues. CDR3 protein: CASSESGYGYTF. The CDR3 coding sequence is TGTGCCAGCAGTGAATCAGGGTACGGCTACACCTTC.

This clone was seen a single time. The chain is built from TRBV29-1 and TRBJ1-2; 9 bases agree with TRBD1. The CDR3 length is 14 residues. CDR1 SQVTM and CDR2 ANQGSEA come from the germline V gene. V lost 6 bases, J lost 5 bases, and 10 bases stayed unmatched. The CDR3 DNA follows: TGCAGCGTGGTAACCGGGACAGGGCTATATGGCTACACCTTC. Translation gives CSVVTGTGLYGYTF. Full variable domain (missing parts from reference TRBV29-1 and TRBJ1-2): SAVISQKPSRDICQRGTSLTIQCQVDSQVTMMFWYRQQPGQSLTLIATANQGSEATYESGFVIDKFPISRPNLTFSTLTVSNMSPEDSSIYLCSVVTGTGLYGYTFGSGTRLTVV.

The V gene is TRBV9, the J gene TRBJ2-3; 10 bases map to TRBD2. Losses at the gene ends were 0 bases for V and 4 bases for J; bases not matched to a gene: 5. CDR1 is SGDLS and CDR2 is YYNGEE in the germline V gene. This CDR3 contains 16 residues. As DNA, the CDR3 is TGTGCCAGCAGCGTAGGGGTAGCGGGGGGCCCAGATACGCAGTATTTT. Translating gives CASSVGVAGGPDTQYF.

The sample holds a few counts of this clone. The rearrangement links TRBV11-3 to TRBJ2-7, with 10 bases aligning to TRBD1. V lost 5 bases, J lost 3 bases, and 10 bases stayed unmatched. This CDR3 region has 16 residues. CDR1 SGHNT and CDR2 YENEEA come from the germline V gene. The DNA for the CDR3 is TGTGCCAGCAGCGGTGGACCGGGACAGGGGATCTACGAGCAGTACTTC. This codes for CASSGGPGQGIYEQYF.

V and J are TRBV5-5 and TRBJ2-7; TRBD2 matches 9 bases. The CDR3 runs to 15 residues. The germline V gene has CDR1 SGHKS and CDR2 YYEKEE (reference sequence). Trimming removed 0 bases from V and 2 bases from J; junction bases left unmatched: 3. CDR3 coding DNA: TGTGCCAGCAGCTTGGGGCTAGCGGGGACCTACGAGCAGTACTTC. It is translated as CASSLGLAGTYEQYF.

The rearrangement joins TRBV19 to TRBJ1-6; perhaps TRBD1 as D (6 bases). This CDR3 has 17 residues. Looked up from germline, CDR1 is LNHDA and CDR2 is SQIVND (reference sequence). The ends were cut back, 7 bases at V and 7 bases at J, with 23 bases in the middle. For the CDR3, the DNA is TGTGCCAGTAAGCCTCCCACAGGGTCCAGGGTCAATTCACCCCTCCACTTT. This translates into CASKPPTGSRVNSPLHF.

The V gene is TRBV4-3, the J gene TRBJ2-7; weak D call: TRBD1 (5 bases). There are 14 residues in the CDR3. The V end was cut by 4 bases, the J end by 2 bases, with 12 bases between. In germline, CDR1 is LGHNA, CDR2 YSLEER. In nucleotides, the CDR3 is TGCGCCAGCAGCCTTCCAGGGCCAACCTACGAGCAGTACTTC. As protein: CASSLPGPTYEQYF.

This chain connects TRBV5-1 to TRBJ2-1, with 7 bases identical to TRBD1. The CDR3 loop spans 15 amino acids. With V trimmed by 5 bases and J by 8 bases, 13 bases remained unmatched. Germline CDR1 is SGHRS and CDR2 is YFSETQ. DNA for the CDR3: TGCGCCAGCAGACAAAATCAGGGGGAAGGCGATGAGCAGTTCTTC. This translates into CASRQNQGEGDEQFF.

The rearrangement links TRBV6-1 to TRBJ1-4; possible D gene TRBD1, 5 bases. The ends were cut back, 4 bases at V and 5 bases at J, with 23 bases in the middle. Germline lookup yields CDR1 MNHNS and CDR2 SASEGT. This CDR3 is built from 18 residues. The chain's CDR3 is CASSAPRGSGRPNEKLFF. The CDR3 DNA sequence: TGTGCCAGCAGTGCTCCCCGGGGGAGTGGGAGGCCAAATGAAAAACTGTTTTTT.

This clone was detected a few times. The V and J genes are TRBV18 and TRBJ1-3; weak D call: TRBD1 (6 bases). V was cut by 2 bases and J by 3 bases, with 20 bases left in between. CDR3 length equals 18 residues. The V gene's germline CDR1 is KGHSH and CDR2 LQKENI. CDR3 in amino acids: CASSPLGDRTDGGNTIYF. CDR3 DNA: TGTGCCAGCTCACCATTAGGAGACAGGACGGACGGTGGAAACACCATATATTTT. Full variable domain (remainder filled in from reference TRBV18 and TRBJ1-3): NAGVMQNPRHLVRRRGQEARLRCSPMKGHSHVYWYRQLPEEGLKFMVYLQKENIIDESGMPKERFSAEFPKEGPSILRIQQVVRGDSAAYFCASSPLGDRTDGGNTIYFGEGSWLTVV.

The J gene is TRBJ2-7, the V gene TRBV27, with 8 bases matching TRBD1. Germline trimming cut 4 bases from V and 1 base from J; bases unmatched to any gene: 3. Germline V gives CDR1 MNHEY, CDR2 SMNVEV (reference sequence). The CDR3 runs 14 residues. CDR3 nucleotides: TGTGCCAGCAGTTGGGGACAGGCGTCCTACGAGCAGTACTTC. This encodes CASSWGQASYEQYF.

This chain links TRBV3-1 (or the pseudogene TRBV3-2) with TRBJ1-3; no firm D call. Germline V gives CDR1 LGHDT, CDR2 YNNKEL (reference sequence). Trimming cost V 4 bases and J 1 base, with 8 bases left between them. The CDR3 runs 14 residues. The CDR3 DNA follows: TGTGCCAGCAGCCCCCAGTTGTCTGGAAACACCATATATTTT. Its protein product is CASSPQLSGNTIYF.